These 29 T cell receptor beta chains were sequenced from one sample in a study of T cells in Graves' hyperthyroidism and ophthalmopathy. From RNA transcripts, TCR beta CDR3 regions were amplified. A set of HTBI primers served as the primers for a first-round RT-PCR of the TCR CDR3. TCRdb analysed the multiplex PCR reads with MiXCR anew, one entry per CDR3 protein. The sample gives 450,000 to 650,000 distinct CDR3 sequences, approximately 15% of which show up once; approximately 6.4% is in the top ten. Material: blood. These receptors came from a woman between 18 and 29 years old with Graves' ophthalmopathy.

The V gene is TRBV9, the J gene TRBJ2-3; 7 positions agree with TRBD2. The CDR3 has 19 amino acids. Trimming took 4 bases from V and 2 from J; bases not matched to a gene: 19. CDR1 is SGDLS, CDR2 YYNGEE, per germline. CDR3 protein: CASSSVTQPTGGPTDTQYF. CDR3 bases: TGTGCCAGCAGCTCCGTTACTCAGCCCACGGGAGGCCCCACAGATACGCAGTATTTT.

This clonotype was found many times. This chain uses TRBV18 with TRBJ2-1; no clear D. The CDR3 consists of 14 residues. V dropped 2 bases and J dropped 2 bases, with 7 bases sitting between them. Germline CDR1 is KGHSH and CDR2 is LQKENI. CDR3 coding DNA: TGTGCCAGCTCACCAGGCAGAACCTACAATGAGCAGTTCTTC. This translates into CASSPGRTYNEQFF.

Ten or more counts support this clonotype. As DNA, the CDR3 is TGTGCCAGCTCACCAACAGCTCCAGACTACGAGCGGCAGTACTTC. This sequence encodes CASSPTAPDYERQYF. The J gene is TRBJ2-7, the V gene TRBV18; D might be TRBD2 (5 bases). V was shortened by 2 bases and J by 9 bases, with 20 bases between the two germline ends. This CDR3 region has 15 residues. CDR1 KGHSH and CDR2 LQKENI come from the germline V gene.

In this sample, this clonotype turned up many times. DNA of the CDR3: TGTGCCAGCAGTTCCGAAGTGACAGGGGTAAATGAGCAGTTCTTC. Translation gives CASSSEVTGVNEQFF. This chain joins TRBV12-3 or TRBV12-4 and TRBJ2-1; 8 bases map to TRBD1. Losses at the gene ends were 4 bases for V and 7 bases for J; bases not matched to a gene: 9. The length of the CDR3 is 15 residues.

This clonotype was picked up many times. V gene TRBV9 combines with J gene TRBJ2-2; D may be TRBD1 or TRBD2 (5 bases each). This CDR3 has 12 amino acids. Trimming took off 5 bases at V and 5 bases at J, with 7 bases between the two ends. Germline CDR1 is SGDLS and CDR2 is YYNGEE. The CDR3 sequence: CASSWGTGELFF. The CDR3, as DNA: TGTGCCAGCAGTTGGGGGACCGGGGAGCTGTTTTTT.

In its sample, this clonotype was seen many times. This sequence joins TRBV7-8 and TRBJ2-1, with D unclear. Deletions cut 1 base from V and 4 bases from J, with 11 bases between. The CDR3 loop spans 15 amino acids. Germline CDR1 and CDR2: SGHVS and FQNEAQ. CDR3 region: CASSLDRTEYNEQFF. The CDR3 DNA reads TGTGCCAGCAGCTTAGACCGGACGGAATACAATGAGCAGTTCTTC.

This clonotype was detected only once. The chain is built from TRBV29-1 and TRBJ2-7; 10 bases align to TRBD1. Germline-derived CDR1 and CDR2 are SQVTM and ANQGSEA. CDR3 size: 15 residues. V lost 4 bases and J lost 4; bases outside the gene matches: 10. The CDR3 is CSVATGQGSRYEQYF. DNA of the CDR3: TGCAGCGTTGCGACGGGACAGGGGAGCAGGTACGAGCAGTACTTC.

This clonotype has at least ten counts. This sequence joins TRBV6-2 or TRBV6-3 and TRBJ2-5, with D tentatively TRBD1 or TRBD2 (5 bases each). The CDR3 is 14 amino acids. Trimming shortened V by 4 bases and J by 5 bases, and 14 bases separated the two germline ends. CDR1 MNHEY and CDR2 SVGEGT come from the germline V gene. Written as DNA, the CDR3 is TGTGCCAGCAGTTCCCTCGGGGCCCGCGAGACCCAGTACTTC. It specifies CASSSLGARETQYF.

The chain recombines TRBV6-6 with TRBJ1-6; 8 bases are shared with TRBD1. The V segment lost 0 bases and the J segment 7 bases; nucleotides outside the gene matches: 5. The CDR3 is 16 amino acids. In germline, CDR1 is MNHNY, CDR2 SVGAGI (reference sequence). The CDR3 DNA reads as TGTGCCAGCAGTTACTCAGGGGACAGGTCGAATTCACCCCTCCACTTT. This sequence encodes CASSYSGDRSNSPLHF.

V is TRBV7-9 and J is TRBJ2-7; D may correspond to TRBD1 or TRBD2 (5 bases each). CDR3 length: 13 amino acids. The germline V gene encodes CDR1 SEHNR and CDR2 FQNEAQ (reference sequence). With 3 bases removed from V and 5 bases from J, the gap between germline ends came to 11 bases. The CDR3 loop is CASSFGTADEQYF. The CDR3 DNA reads TGTGCCAGCAGCTTCGGGACGGCGGACGAGCAGTACTTC.

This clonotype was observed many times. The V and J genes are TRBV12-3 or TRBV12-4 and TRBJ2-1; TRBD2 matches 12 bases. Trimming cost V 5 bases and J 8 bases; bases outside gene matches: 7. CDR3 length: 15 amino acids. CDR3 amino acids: CASSAALAGGDEQFF. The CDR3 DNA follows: TGTGCCAGCAGTGCCGCGCTAGCGGGAGGGGATGAGCAGTTCTTC.

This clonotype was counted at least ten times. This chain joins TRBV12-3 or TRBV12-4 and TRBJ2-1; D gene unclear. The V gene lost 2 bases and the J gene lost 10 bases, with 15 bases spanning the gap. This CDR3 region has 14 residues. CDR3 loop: CASSLPPGWTEQFF. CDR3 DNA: TGTGCCAGCAGTTTACCTCCCGGGTGGACCGAGCAGTTCTTC.

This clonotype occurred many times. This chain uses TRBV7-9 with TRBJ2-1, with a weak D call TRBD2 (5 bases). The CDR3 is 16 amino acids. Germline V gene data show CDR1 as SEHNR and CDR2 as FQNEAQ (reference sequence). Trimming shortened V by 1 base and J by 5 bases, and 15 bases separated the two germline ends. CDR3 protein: CASSLVLSGGDNEQFF. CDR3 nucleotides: TGTGCCAGCAGCTTAGTTTTAAGTGGAGGTGACAATGAGCAGTTCTTC.

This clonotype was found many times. The CDR3, as DNA: TGCAGTGCTCCGGGACAGGGTGGGAAGACCCAGTACTTC. Encoded protein: CSAPGQGGKTQYF. The rearrangement links TRBV20-1 to TRBJ2-5; 9 bases fit TRBD1. Germline CDR1 is DFQATT and CDR2 is SNEGSKA (reference sequence). J lost 6 bases, V lost 5 bases, and 7 bases had no gene match. The CDR3 runs 13 residues.

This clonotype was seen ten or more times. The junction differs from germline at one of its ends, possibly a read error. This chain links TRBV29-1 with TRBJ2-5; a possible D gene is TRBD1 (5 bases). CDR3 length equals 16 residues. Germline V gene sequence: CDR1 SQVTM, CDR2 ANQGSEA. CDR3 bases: TGCAGCGTCGAAGGAGTAGGTGACAGTAACCCTTCGACCCAGTACTTC. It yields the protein CSVEGVGDSNPSTQYF.

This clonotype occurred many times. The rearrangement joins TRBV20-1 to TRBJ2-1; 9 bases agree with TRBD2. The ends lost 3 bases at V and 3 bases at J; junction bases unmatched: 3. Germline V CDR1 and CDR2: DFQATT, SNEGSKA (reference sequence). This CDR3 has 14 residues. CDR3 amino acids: CSARSGRRYNEQFF. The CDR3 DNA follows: TGCAGTGCTAGGAGCGGGAGGCGCTACAATGAGCAGTTCTTC.

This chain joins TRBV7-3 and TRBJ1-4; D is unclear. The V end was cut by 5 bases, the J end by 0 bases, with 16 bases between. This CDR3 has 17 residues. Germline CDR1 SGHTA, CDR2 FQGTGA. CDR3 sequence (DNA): TGTGCCAGCAGCCAAGATCCGACGACGGCAACTAATGAAAAACTGTTTTTT. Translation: CASSQDPTTATNEKLFF.

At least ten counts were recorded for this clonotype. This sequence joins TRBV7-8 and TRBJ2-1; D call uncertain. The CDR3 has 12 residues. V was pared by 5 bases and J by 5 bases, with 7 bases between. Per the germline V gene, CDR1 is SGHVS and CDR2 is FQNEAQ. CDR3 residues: CASSPTHNEQFF. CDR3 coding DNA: TGTGCCAGCAGCCCAACCCACAATGAGCAGTTCTTC. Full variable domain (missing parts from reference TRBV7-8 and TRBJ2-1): GAGVSQSPRYKVAKRGQDVALRCDPISGHVSLFWYQQALGQGPEFLTYFQNEAQLDKSGLPSDRFFAERPEGSVSTLKIQRTQQEDSAVYLCASSPTHNEQFFGPGTRLTVL.

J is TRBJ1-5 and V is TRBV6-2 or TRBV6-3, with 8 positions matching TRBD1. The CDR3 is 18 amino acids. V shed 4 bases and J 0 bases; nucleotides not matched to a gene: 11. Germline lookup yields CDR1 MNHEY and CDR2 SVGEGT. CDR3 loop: CASSWGLRTGNSNQPQHF. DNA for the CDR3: TGTGCCAGCAGTTGGGGCCTTCGGACAGGGAATAGCAATCAGCCCCAGCATTTT.

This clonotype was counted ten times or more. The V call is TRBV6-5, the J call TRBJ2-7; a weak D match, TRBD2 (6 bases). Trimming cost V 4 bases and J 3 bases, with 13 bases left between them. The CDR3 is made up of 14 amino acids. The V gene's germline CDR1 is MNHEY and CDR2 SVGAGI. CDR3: CASSSGLSFYEQYF. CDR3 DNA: TGTGCCAGCAGTTCGGGACTGTCCTTCTACGAGCAGTACTTC.

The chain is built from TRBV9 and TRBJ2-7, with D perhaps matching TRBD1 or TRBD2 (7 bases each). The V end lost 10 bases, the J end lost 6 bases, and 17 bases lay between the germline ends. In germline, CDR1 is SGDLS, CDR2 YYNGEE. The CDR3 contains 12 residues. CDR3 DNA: TGTGCCGCCCAGAGGGAGGGGGCCGAGCAGTACTTC. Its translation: CAAQREGAEQYF. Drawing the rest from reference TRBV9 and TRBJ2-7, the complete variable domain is DSGVTQTPKHLITATGQRVTLRCSPRSGDLSVYWYQQSLDQGLQFLIQYYNGEERAKGNILERFSAQQFPDLHSELNLSSLELGDSALYFCAAQREGAEQYFGPGTRLTVT.

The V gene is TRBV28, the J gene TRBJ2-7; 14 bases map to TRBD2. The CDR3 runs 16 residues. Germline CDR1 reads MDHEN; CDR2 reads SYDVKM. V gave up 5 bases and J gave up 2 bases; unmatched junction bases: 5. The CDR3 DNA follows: TGTGCCAGCAGTAGGACTAGCGGGAGGCCCCCCTACGAGCAGTACTTC. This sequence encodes CASSRTSGRPPYEQYF. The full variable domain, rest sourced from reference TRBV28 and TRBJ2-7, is DVKVTQSSRYLVKRTGEKVFLECVQDMDHENMFWYRQDPGLGLRLIYFSYDVKMKEKGDIPEGYSVSREKKERFSLILESASTNQTSMYLCASSRTSGRPPYEQYFGPGTRLTVT.

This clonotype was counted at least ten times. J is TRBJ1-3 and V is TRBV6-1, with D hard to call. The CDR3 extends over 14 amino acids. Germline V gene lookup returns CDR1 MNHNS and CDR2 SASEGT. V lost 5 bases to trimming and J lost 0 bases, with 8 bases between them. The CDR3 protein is CASSFPPSGNTIYF. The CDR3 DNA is TGTGCCAGCAGTTTCCCCCCCTCTGGAAACACCATATATTTT.

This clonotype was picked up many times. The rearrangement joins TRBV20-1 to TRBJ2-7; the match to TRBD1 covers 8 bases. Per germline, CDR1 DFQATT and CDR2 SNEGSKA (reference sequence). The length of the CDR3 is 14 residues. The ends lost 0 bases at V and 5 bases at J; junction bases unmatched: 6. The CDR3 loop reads CSARDVGQGNEQYF. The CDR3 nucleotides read TGCAGTGCTAGAGATGTAGGACAGGGCAACGAGCAGTACTTC.

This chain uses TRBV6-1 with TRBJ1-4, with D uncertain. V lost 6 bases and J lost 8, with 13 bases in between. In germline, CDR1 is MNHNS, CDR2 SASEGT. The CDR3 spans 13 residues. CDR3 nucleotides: TGTGCCAGCAGACTCAATTACCGCGAAAAACTGTTTTTT. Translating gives CASRLNYREKLFF.

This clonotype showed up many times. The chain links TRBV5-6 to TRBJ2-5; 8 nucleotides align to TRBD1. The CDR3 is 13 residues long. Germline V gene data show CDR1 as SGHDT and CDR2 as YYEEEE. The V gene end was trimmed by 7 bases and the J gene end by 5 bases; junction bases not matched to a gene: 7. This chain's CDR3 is CASWDRSVETQYF. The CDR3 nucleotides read TGTGCCAGCTGGGACAGGTCTGTCGAGACCCAGTACTTC.

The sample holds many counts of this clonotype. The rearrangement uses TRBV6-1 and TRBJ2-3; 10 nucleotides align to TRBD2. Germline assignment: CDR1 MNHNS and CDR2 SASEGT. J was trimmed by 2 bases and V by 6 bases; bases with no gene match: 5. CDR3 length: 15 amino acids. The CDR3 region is CASSIGLAATDTQYF. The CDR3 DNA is TGTGCCAGCAGCATAGGACTAGCGGCCACAGATACGCAGTATTTT.

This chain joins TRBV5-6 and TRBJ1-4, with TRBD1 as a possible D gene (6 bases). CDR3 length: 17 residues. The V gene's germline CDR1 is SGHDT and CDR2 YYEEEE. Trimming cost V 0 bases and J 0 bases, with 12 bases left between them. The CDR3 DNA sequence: TGTGCCAGCAGCTTGGTTCAGGGGATTGCAACTAATGAAAAACTGTTTTTT. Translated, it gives CASSLVQGIATNEKLFF.

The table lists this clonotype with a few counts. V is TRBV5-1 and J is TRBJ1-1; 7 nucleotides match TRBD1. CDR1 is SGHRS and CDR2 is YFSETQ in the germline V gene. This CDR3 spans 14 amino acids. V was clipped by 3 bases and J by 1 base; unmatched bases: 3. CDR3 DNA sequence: TGCGCCAGCAGCTACAGGGGCTGGAACACTGAAGCTTTCTTT. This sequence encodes CASSYRGWNTEAFF.